These T cell receptor beta chains were read from a single sample in a study of shared clonotypes between healthy human individuals. Sequenced by immunoSEQ multiplex PCR; TCRdb stores in-frame clones only, minus some. The data show some 530,000 clones, over 70% seen once. Sequencing used PBMCs. Every receptor here comes from a woman aged 35 to 49 in good health. Some clones in this sample may be carry-over from other donors' samples. Both conserved end residues are part of each CDR3. The order of the fields is V gene, clone size, J gene, D gene, CDR3 protein, CDR3 DNA. A D gene is named only where the DNA matches it firmly. Part of the rows lack a size; the others show once, few, many or a class for expanded clones.

>TRBV27|NA|TRBJ2-7|TRBD2
CASSSGLAYEQYF
TGTGCCAGCAGTTCGGGACTAGCCTACGAGCAGTACTTC
>TRBV9|NA|TRBJ2-3|TRBD2
CASSVTSGRVADTQYF
TGTGCCAGCAGCGTAACTAGCGGGAGAGTGGCAGATACGCAGTATTTT
>TRBV7-3|NA|TRBJ1-1|NA
CASSLGGPTEAFF
TGTGCCAGCAGCTTAGGAGGCCCCACTGAAGCTTTCTTT
>TRBV27|NA|TRBJ1-1|TRBD1
CASSLSSTGGWTEAFF
TGTGCCAGCAGTTTATCGTCTACAGGGGGTTGGACTGAAGCTTTCTTT
>TRBV7-8|once|TRBJ1-6|NA
CASSTGLRNSPLHF
TGTGCCAGCAGCACAGGGTTGAGGAATTCACCCCTCCACTTT
>TRBV28|once|TRBJ2-5|NA
CASSLEETQYF
TGTGCCAGCAGCCTCGAGGAGACCCAGTACTTC
>TRBV5-1|NA|TRBJ1-1|NA
CASSPFGQLNTEAFF
TGCGCCAGCAGCCCGTTTGGGCAGCTGAACACTGAAGCTTTCTTT
>TRBV5-6|many|TRBJ2-3|NA
CASRDSETTDTQYF
TGTGCCAGCAGGGACTCAGAGACCACAGATACGCAGTATTTT
>TRBV6-5|NA|TRBJ1-4|NA
CASSRGWTNEKLFF
TGTGCCAGCAGTCGAGGGTGGACTAATGAAAAACTGTTTTTT
>TRBV4-3|NA|TRBJ2-5|NA
CASSQSQGYQETQYF
TGCGCCAGCAGCCAGTCACAGGGATATCAAGAGACCCAGTACTTC
>TRBV30|NA|TRBJ1-5|TRBD1
CAWSVGGQGESQPQHF
TGTGCCTGGAGCGTGGGGGGACAGGGGGAGAGCCAGCCCCAGCATTTT
>TRBV30|NA|TRBJ2-1|NA
CAWRGAVQKTIEQFF
TGTGCCTGGAGGGGGGCGGTCCAAAAAACCATTGAGCAGTTCTTC
>TRBV20-1|NA|TRBJ2-2|NA
CSARGTGELFF
TGCAGTGCTCGGGGGACCGGGGAGCTGTTTTTT
>TRBV5-6|few|TRBJ1-2|NA
CASSKDVSYGYTF
TGTGCCAGCAGCAAGGACGTCTCCTATGGCTACACCTTC
>TRBV5-1|once|TRBJ2-3|NA
CASSLAQGSTDTQYF
TGCGCCAGCAGCTTGGCTCAGGGGAGCACAGATACGCAGTATTTT
>TRBV19|NA|TRBJ1-1|NA
CASSISRDTEAFF
TGTGCCAGTAGTATAAGCCGGGACACTGAAGCTTTCTTT
>TRBV5-1|NA|TRBJ1-1|TRBD1
CASSINTGQGTEAFF
TGCGCCAGCAGCATAAACACGGGACAGGGCACTGAAGCTTTCTTT
>TRBV7-8|NA|TRBJ2-3|NA
CASSLGRPDTQYF
TGTGCCAGCAGCTTAGGTAGGCCGGATACGCAGTATTTT
>TRBV10-3|once|TRBJ2-3|TRBD2
CAISPRGLAALRATDTQYF
TGTGCCATCAGTCCCCGGGGACTAGCGGCCCTGCGGGCCACAGATACGCAGTATTTT
>TRBV29-1|NA|TRBJ1-3|NA
CSVELAPGNTIYF
TGCAGCGTTGAACTAGCCCCTGGAAACACCATATATTTT
>TRBV6-4|NA|TRBJ2-7|TRBD1
CASSDRTGESYEQYF
TGTGCCAGCAGTGACAGAACAGGGGAATCCTACGAGCAGTACTTC
>TRBV27|NA|TRBJ2-1|TRBD1
CASSLTGGNEQFF
TGTGCCAGCAGCTTGACAGGGGGGAATGAGCAGTTCTTC
>TRBV2|NA|TRBJ2-7|TRBD1
CASSSPGQGVYEQYF
TGTGCCAGCAGTTCACCGGGACAGGGGGTGTACGAGCAGTACTTC
>TRBV28|few|TRBJ1-2|NA
CASRPGNSGGYTF
TGTGCCAGCAGACCCGGCAATTCAGGTGGCTACACCTTC
>TRBV4-2|NA|TRBJ2-3|NA
CASSQDGEGGDMYF
TGTGCCAGCAGCCAAGATGGGGAGGGGGGTGATATGTATTTT
>TRBV29-1|NA|TRBJ2-4|NA
CSTRAPDGRNIQYF
TGCAGCACCCGGGCCCCGGACGGACGAAACATTCAGTACTTC
>TRBV2|NA|TRBJ2-3|NA
CASRASWSTDTQYF
TGTGCCAGCAGAGCTAGTTGGAGCACAGATACGCAGTATTTT
>TRBV13|few|TRBJ2-7|TRBD2
CASSLGGGRGYEQYF
TGTGCCAGCAGCTTAGGCGGCGGGAGAGGTTACGAGCAGTACTTC
>TRBV18|NA|TRBJ2-3|TRBD2
CASSPRTSGRGTDTQYF
TGTGCCAGCTCACCAAGAACTAGCGGGAGGGGCACAGATACGCAGTATTTT
>TRBV7-2|many|TRBJ2-3|TRBD2
CASSLDPLGSGSSDTQYF
TGTGCCAGCAGCTTAGACCCTTTGGGTAGCGGGAGTTCAGATACGCAGTATTTT
>TRBV5-6|NA|TRBJ2-1|TRBD2
CASSSTSGSPNEQFF
TGTGCCAGCAGCTCGACTAGCGGGAGTCCCAATGAGCAGTTCTTC
>TRBV7-3|NA|TRBJ2-1|TRBD2
CASSPRRLAGPNEQFF
TGTGCCAGCAGCCCTAGAAGGCTAGCGGGGCCCAATGAGCAGTTCTTC
>TRBV4-1|few|TRBJ2-1|TRBD2
CASSQGFSGRYNEQFF
TGCGCCAGCAGCCAAGGGTTTAGCGGGAGGTACAATGAGCAGTTCTTC
>TRBV2|few|TRBJ2-7|NA
CASSAGDYEQYF
TGTGCCAGCAGTGCCGGGGACTACGAGCAGTACTTC
>TRBV11-2|NA|TRBJ1-3|NA
CASSFGSQLGNTIYF
TGTGCCAGCAGCTTCGGTTCGCAGCTTGGAAACACCATATATTTT
>TRBV23-1|NA|TRBJ1-6|NA
CASSQSKPRTVTLHF
TGCGCCAGCAGTCAATCGAAACCTAGGACAGTTACCCTCCACTTT
>TRBV7-3|once|TRBJ2-1|TRBD2
CASSTRTSGRSGEQFF
TGTGCCAGCAGCACCCGGACTAGCGGGAGATCCGGCGAGCAGTTCTTC
>TRBV28|NA|TRBJ2-5|TRBD2
CASSKAGVETQYF
TGTGCCAGCAGCAAAGCGGGAGTAGAGACCCAGTACTTC
>TRBV7-8|few|TRBJ2-1|TRBD2
CASSLSWTSGYNEQFF
TGTGCCAGCAGCTTATCCTGGACTAGCGGATACAATGAGCAGTTCTTC
>TRBV5-1|once|TRBJ2-3|NA
CASSFTAAGTDTQYF
TGCGCCAGCAGCTTCACCGCGGCGGGCACAGATACGCAGTATTTT
>TRBV5-1|NA|TRBJ2-5|TRBD2
CASSLVVLAGVKETQYF
TGCGCCAGCAGCTTGGTGGTACTAGCGGGAGTTAAGGAGACCCAGTACTTC
>TRBV7-2|NA|TRBJ2-1|TRBD2
CASSFRTSGHNEQFF
TGTGCCAGCAGCTTCAGAACTAGCGGACACAATGAGCAGTTCTTC
>TRBV6-1|NA|TRBJ2-5|NA
CASSELQGSSWGLRETQYF
TGTGCCAGCAGTGAACTCCAAGGCTCAAGCTGGGGACTCAGAGAGACCCAGTACTTC
>TRBV6-4|few|TRBJ2-2|TRBD1
CASTRDRHTGELFF
TGTGCCAGCACCCGGGACAGGCACACCGGGGAGCTGTTTTTT
>TRBV28|NA|TRBJ1-2|NA
CASRFKGGNYGYTF
TGTGCCAGCAGATTCAAGGGAGGGAACTATGGCTACACCTTC
>TRBV2|NA|TRBJ2-7|TRBD2
CASSASGYDEQYF
TGTGCCAGCAGTGCTAGCGGGTACGACGAGCAGTACTTC
>TRBV28|NA|TRBJ1-2|TRBD1
CASRRPGQGYGYTF
TGTGCCAGCAGACGGCCGGGACAGGGCTATGGCTACACCTTC
>TRBV27|NA|TRBJ2-1|NA
CASRIFAIGERGNEQFF
TGTGCCAGCAGGATATTCGCTATCGGGGAGAGGGGCAATGAGCAGTTCTTC
>TRBV19|NA|TRBJ2-2|NA
CASSPPRGETGELFF
TGTGCCAGTAGTCCCCCAAGGGGCGAAACCGGGGAGCTGTTTTTT
>TRBV29-1|NA|TRBJ2-7|TRBD1
CSVDVRDSYEQYF
TGCAGCGTTGACGTCCGGGACAGCTACGAGCAGTACTTC
>TRBV29-1|few|TRBJ2-3|TRBD2
CSTRTSGRTDTQYF
TGCAGCACTCGGACTAGCGGGAGAACAGATACGCAGTATTTT